The rows below give T cell receptor beta chains drawn from one sample of a study of tumour-infiltrating T cells in Burkitt lymphoma. Here immunoSEQ multiplex PCR was the method, and the copy in TCRdb shows in-frame clones only, minus some. The sample shows almost 3,000 clones, 14% of them seen only once. The specimen was tumor tissue. All receptors come from a human donor with Burkitt lymphoma. Each CDR3 is given with its conserved first and last residue. Each record gives: V gene, clone size, D gene, J gene, CDR3 DNA, CDR3 protein. The D gene is left open where the match is weak. Expanded clones are given a class, and other clones once, few, many or no size at all.

TRBV19	NA	NA	TRBJ2-1	TGTGCCAGTCGCAAGGTTGATAGCATCTTAAGTGAGCAGTTCTTC	CASRKVDSILSEQFF
TRBV11-3	large	TRBD1	TRBJ2-4	TGTGCCAGCAGCCCGACAGGGGCAGGAAGGGACATTCAGTACTTC	CASSPTGAGRDIQYF
TRBV27	few	TRBD2	TRBJ2-1	TGTGCCAGCAGTTTAGGGGGGGAACGGCTCAATGAGCAGTTCTTC	CASSLGGERLNEQFF
TRBV7-2	few	NA	TRBJ2-1	TGTGCCAGCACACCGGAAATCTCCTACAATGAGCAGTTCTTC	CASTPEISYNEQFF
TRBV29-1	NA	TRBD2	TRBJ2-1	TGCAGCGTTGAAGTGGTCCTAGCGGGAGCAAATGAGCAGTTCTTC	CSVEVVLAGANEQFF
TRBV4-1	NA	NA	TRBJ2-7	TGCGCCAGCAGCCAAGAAAGTAACAGGGGAGGCCTTGAAGACTTC	CASSQESNRGGLEDF
TRBV5-4	NA	TRBD2	TRBJ2-7	TGTGCCAGCAGCTTGGGACCGGGACTAGCGTACTTC	CASSLGPGLAYF
TRBV5-6	NA	NA	TRBJ1-2	TGTGCCAGCAGCTTGGGGCGGTACTATGGCTACACCTTC	CASSLGRYYGYTF
TRBV12-5	NA	TRBD2	TRBJ2-7	TGTGCTAGTGGTTTGGTACGACTAGCGGGAGGTTCCTACGAGCAGTACTTC	CASGLVRLAGGSYEQYF
TRBV30	few	NA	TRBJ2-3	TGTGCCTGCGAGGGAACGGGGGAGGAAGATACGCAGTATTTT	CACEGTGEEDTQYF
TRBV6-6	few	TRBD2	TRBJ2-3	TGTGCCAGCAGTTACGGGACTAGCGGGGACACAGATACGCAGTATTTT	CASSYGTSGDTDTQYF
TRBV5-4	few	NA	TRBJ1-3	TGTGCCAGCAGCCCGAGTGGAAACACCATATATTTT	CASSPSGNTIYF
TRBV4-2	few	NA	TRBJ1-1	TGTGCCAGCAGCCAAGAGTGGGACATCGAAGGAACTGAAGCTTTCTTT	CASSQEWDIEGTEAFF
TRBV5-1	few	NA	TRBJ2-4	TGCGCCAGCAGCGGTGGCGAAAACATTCAGTACTTC	CASSGGENIQYF
TRBV6-1	NA	NA	TRBJ1-6	TGTGCCACGCGGGGGAATAATTCACCCCTCCACTTT	CATRGNNSPLHF
TRBV4-3	few	NA	TRBJ2-1	TGCGCCAGCAGCCAGTTCCTAGCTGGTGAGCAGTTCTTC	CASSQFLAGEQFF
TRBV29-1	NA	NA	TRBJ1-3	TGCAGCGTTGAAGAGGGGCCTGGAAACACCATATATTTT	CSVEEGPGNTIYF
TRBV5-4	NA	NA	TRBJ2-7	TGTGCCAGCAGCTTATGGGGGGCGCTCCACGAGCAGTACTTC	CASSLWGALHEQYF
TRBV10-3	few	TRBD1	TRBJ2-7	TGTGCCATCAGCCCCGGGACAGGGGACTACGAGCAGTACTTC	CAISPGTGDYEQYF
TRBV5-1	few	TRBD1	TRBJ2-1	TGCGCCAGCAGCTTGTGGCAGGGGGCGGATGGTGAGCAGTTCTTC	CASSLWQGADGEQFF
TRBV5-1	NA	TRBD1	TRBJ2-3	TGCGCCAGCAGCTTGGAGCGGACAGGGGTACATACGCAGTATTTT	CASSLERTGVHTQYF
TRBV27	NA	NA	TRBJ2-2	TGTGCCAGCAGACTTTCGAACACCGGGGAGCTGTTTTTT	CASRLSNTGELFF
TRBV5-4	few	NA	TRBJ2-7	TGTGCCAGCAGCTTGGCTGGGAACCCCTACGAGCAGTACTTC	CASSLAGNPYEQYF
TRBV7-8	few	NA	TRBJ1-5	TGTGCCAGCAGCTTATATAAGAATCAGCCCCAGCATTTT	CASSLYKNQPQHF
TRBV5-1	NA	NA	TRBJ1-2	TGCGCCAGCAAAAGGAACACGGAATCCTATGGCTACACCTTC	CASKRNTESYGYTF
TRBV7-2	large	NA	TRBJ2-7	TGTGCCAGCAGCGACGACACCTACGAGCAGTACTTC	CASSDDTYEQYF
TRBV30	NA	TRBD1	TRBJ2-5	TGTGCCTGGAGTGGGTCGAGCGGGGACAGGGGGGAAGAGACCCAGTACTTC	CAWSGSSGDRGEETQYF
TRBV10-3	NA	NA	TRBJ2-3	TGTGCCATCAGTGCCACAGATACGCAGTATTTT	CAISATDTQYF
TRBV11-2	NA	NA	TRBJ2-7	TGTGCCAGCAGCTTAGATTCGGGCTACGAGCAGTACTTC	CASSLDSGYEQYF